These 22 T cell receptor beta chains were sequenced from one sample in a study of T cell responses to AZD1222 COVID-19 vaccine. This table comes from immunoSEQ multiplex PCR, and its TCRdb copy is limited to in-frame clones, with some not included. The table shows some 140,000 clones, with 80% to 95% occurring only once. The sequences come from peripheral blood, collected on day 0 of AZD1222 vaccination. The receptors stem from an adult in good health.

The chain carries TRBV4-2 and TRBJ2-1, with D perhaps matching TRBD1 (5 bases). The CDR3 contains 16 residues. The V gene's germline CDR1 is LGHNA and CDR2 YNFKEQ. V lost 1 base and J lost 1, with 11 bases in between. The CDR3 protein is CASSQAPGNSYNEQFF. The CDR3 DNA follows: TGTGCCAGCAGCCAAGCCCCAGGGAATTCCTACAATGAGCAGTTCTTC.

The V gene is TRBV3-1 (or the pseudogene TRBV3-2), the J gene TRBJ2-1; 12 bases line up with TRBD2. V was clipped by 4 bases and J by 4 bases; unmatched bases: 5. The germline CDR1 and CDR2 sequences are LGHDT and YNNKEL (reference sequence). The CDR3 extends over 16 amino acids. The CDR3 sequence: CASSRLTSGGYNEQFF. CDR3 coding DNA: TGTGCCAGCAGCCGATTGACTAGCGGGGGTTACAATGAGCAGTTCTTC.

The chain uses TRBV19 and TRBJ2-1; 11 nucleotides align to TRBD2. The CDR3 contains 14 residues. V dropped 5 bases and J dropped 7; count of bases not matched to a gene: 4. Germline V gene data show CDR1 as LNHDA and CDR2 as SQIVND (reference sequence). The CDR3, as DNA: TGTGCCAGTAGTCGGCTAGCGGGAGGAAATGAGCAGTTCTTC. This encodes CASSRLAGGNEQFF.

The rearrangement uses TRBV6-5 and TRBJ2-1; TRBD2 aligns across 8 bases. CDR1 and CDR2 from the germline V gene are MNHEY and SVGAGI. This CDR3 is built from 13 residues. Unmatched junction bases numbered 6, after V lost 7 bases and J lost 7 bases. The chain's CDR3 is CASTGLASNEQFF. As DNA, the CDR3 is TGTGCCAGCACAGGACTAGCATCTAATGAGCAGTTCTTC.

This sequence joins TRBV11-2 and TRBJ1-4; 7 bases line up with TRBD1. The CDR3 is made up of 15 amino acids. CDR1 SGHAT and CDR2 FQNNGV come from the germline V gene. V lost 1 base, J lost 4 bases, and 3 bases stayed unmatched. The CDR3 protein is CASSLGQGGNEKLFF. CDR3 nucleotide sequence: TGTGCCAGCAGCTTAGGGCAGGGGGGTAATGAAAAACTGTTTTTT.

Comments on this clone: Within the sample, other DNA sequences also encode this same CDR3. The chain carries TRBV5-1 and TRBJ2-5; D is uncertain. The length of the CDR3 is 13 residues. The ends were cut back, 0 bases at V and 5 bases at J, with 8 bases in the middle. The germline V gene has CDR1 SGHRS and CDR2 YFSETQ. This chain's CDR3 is CASSLDTPETQYF. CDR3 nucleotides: TGCGCCAGCAGCTTGGATACCCCGGAGACCCAGTACTTC.

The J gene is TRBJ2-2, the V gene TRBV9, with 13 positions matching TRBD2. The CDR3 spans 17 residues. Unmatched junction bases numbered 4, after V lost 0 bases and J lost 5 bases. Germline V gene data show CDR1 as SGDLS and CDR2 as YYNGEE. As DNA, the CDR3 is TGTGCCAGCAGCGTAGAACTAGCGGGAGGGGAAACCGGGGAGCTGTTTTTT. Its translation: CASSVELAGGETGELFF.

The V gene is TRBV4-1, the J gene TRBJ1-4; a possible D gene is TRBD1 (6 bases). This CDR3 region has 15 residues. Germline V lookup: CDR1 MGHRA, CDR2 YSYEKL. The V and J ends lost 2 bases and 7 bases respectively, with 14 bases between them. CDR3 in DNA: TGCGCCAGCAGCCAATCCCAGGGGCGCGTTGAAAAACTGTTTTTT. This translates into CASSQSQGRVEKLFF.

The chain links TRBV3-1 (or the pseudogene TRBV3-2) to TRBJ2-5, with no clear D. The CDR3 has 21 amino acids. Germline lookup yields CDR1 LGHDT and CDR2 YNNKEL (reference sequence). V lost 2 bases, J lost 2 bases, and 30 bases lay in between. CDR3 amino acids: CASSQKPIWVPAGLPQETQYF. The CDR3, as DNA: TGTGCCAGCAGCCAAAAGCCCATTTGGGTACCAGCAGGTCTACCTCAAGAGACCCAGTACTTC.

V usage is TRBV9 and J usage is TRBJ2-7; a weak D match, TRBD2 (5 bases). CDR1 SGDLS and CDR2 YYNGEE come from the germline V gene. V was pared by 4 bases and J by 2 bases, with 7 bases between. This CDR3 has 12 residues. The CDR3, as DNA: TGTGCCAGCAGCCCGACTACCTACGAGCAGTACTTC. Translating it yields CASSPTTYEQYF. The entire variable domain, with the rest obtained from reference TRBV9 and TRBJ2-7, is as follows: DSGVTQTPKHLITATGQRVTLRCSPRSGDLSVYWYQQSLDQGLQFLIQYYNGEERAKGNILERFSAQQFPDLHSELNLSSLELGDSALYFCASSPTTYEQYFGPGTRLTVT.

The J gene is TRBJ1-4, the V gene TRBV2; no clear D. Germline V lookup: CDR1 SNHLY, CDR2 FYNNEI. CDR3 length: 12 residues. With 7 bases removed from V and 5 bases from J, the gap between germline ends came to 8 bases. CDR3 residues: CASNRENEKLFF. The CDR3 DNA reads TGTGCCAGCAACCGGGAGAATGAAAAACTGTTTTTT.

For the CDR3, the DNA is TGTGCCAGCAGCCAATTAACGAGTGAGCAGTTCTTC. Protein sequence: CASSQLTSEQFF. The V and J genes are TRBV7-9 and TRBJ2-1, with unresolved D. The V gene lost 5 bases and the J gene lost 9 bases, with 11 bases spanning the gap. The CDR3 length is 12 residues. Germline lookup yields CDR1 SEHNR and CDR2 FQNEAQ (reference sequence). The full variable domain, with the rest looked up from reference TRBV7-9 and TRBJ2-1, is DTGVSQNPRHKITKRGQNVTFRCDPISEHNRLYWYRQTLGQGPEFLTYFQNEAQLEKSRLLSDRFSAERPKGSFSTLEIQRTEQGDSAMYLCASSQLTSEQFFGPGTRLTVL.

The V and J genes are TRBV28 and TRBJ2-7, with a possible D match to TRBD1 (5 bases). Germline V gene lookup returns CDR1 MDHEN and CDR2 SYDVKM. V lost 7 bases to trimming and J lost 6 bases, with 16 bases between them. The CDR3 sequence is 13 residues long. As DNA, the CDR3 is TGTGCCAGCAATAGGGGAAGGATTGGCGAGCAGTACTTC. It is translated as CASNRGRIGEQYF.

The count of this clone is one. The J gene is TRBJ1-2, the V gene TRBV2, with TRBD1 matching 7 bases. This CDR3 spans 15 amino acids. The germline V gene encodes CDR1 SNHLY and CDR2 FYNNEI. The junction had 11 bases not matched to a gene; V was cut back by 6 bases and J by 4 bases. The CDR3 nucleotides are TGTGCCAGCAGAGATCCGGGACAGTTTCCCTATGGCTACACCTTC. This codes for CASRDPGQFPYGYTF. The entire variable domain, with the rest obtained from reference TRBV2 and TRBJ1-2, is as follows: EPEVTQTPSHQVTQMGQEVILRCVPISNHLYFYWYRQILGQKVEFLVSFYNNEISEKSEIFDDQFSVERPDGSNFTLKIRSTKLEDSAMYFCASRDPGQFPYGYTFGSGTRLTVV.

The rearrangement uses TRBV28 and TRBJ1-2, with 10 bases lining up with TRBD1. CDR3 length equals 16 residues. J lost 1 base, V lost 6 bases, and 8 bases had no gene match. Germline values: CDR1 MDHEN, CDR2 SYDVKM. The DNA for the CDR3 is TGTGCCAGCAGCCCATTCCGGGACAGGGGTAACTATGGCTACACCTTC. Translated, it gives CASSPFRDRGNYGYTF.

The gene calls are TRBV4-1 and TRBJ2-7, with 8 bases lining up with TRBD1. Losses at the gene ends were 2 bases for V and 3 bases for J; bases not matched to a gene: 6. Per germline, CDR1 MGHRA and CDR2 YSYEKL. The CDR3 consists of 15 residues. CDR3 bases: TGCGCCAGCAGCCAAACCTCGGACAGGGACTACGAGCAGTACTTC. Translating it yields CASSQTSDRDYEQYF.

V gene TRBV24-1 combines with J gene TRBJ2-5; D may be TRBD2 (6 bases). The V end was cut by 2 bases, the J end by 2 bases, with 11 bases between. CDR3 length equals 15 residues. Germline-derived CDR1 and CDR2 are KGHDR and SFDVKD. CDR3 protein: CATSDWDGGQETQYF. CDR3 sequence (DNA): TGTGCCACCAGTGATTGGGACGGGGGACAAGAGACCCAGTACTTC.

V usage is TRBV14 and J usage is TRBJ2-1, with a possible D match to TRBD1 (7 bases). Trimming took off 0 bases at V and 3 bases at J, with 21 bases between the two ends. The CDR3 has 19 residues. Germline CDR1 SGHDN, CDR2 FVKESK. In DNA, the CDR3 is TGTGCCAGCAGCCAAGAAGGAGGGGGCCTTTCGGATTTCTACAATGAGCAGTTCTTC. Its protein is CASSQEGGGLSDFYNEQFF.

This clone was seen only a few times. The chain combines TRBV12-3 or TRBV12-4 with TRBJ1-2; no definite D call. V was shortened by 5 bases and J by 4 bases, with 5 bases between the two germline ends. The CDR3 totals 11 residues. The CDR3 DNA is TGTGCCAGCAGTCCGTTCTATGGCTACACCTTC. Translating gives CASSPFYGYTF.

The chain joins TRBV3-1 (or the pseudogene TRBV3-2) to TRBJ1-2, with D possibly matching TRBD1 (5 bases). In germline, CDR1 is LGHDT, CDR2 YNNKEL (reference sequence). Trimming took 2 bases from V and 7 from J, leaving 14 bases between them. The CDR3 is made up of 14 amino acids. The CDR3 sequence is CASSQSKQGAGYTF. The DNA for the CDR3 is TGTGCCAGCAGCCAAAGTAAACAAGGGGCTGGCTACACCTTC.

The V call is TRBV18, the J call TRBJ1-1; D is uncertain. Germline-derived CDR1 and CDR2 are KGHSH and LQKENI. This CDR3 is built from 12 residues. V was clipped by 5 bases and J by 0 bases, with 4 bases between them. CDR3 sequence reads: CASSVMNTEAFF. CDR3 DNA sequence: TGTGCCAGCTCAGTTATGAACACTGAAGCTTTCTTT.

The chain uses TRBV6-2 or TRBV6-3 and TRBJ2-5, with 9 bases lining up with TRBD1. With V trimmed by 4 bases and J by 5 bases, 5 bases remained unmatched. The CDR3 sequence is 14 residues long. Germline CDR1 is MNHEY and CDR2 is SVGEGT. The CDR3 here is CASSSQGARETQYF. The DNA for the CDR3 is TGTGCCAGCAGTTCACAGGGGGCCCGGGAGACCCAGTACTTC.